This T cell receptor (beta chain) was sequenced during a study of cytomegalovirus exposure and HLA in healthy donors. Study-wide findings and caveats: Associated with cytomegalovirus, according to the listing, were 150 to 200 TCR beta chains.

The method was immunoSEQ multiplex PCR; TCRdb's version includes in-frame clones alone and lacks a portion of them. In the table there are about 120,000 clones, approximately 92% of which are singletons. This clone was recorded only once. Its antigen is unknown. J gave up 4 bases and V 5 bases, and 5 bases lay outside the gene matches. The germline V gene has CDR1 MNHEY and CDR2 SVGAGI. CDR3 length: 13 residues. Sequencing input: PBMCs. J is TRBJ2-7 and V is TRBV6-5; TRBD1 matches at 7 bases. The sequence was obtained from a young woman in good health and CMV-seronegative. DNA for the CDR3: TGTGCCAGCAGTAGAGGGACAGCGTACGAGCAGTACTTC. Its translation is CASSRGTAYEQYF.